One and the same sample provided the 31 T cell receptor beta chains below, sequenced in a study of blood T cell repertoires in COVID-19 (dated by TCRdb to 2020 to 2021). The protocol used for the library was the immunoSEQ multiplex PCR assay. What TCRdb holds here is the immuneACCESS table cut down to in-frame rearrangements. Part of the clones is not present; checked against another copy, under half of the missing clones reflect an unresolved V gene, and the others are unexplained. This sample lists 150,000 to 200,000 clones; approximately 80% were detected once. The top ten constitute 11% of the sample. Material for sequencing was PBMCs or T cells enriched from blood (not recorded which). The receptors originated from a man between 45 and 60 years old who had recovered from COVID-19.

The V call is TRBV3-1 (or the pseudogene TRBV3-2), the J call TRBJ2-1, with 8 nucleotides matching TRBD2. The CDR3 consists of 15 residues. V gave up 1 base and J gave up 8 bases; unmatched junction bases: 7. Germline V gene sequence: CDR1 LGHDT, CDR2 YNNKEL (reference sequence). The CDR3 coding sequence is TGTGCCAGCAGCCAAGGGCATAGCGGGATCGATGAGCAGTTCTTC. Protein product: CASSQGHSGIDEQFF.

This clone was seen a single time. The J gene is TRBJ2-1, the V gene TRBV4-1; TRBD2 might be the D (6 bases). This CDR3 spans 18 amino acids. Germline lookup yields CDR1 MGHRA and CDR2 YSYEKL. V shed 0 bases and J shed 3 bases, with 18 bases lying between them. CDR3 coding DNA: TGCGCCAGCAGCCAAGATCGATCAGCGGCGGGACTCTACAATGAGCAGTTCTTC. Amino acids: CASSQDRSAAGLYNEQFF.

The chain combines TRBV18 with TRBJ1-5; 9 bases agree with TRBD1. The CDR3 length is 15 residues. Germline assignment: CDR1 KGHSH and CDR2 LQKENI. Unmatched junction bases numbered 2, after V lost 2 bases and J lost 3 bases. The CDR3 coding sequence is TGTGCCAGCTCACCAGGGGACAGGGCCAATCAGCCCCAGCATTTT. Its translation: CASSPGDRANQPQHF.

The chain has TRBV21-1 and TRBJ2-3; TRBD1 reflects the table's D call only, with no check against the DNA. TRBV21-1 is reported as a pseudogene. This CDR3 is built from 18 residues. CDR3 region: CASSNLARQGLPSDTQYF. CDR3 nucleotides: TGTGCCAGCAGCAATTTGGCCCGCCAGGGGTTGCCTTCAGATACGCAGTATTTT.

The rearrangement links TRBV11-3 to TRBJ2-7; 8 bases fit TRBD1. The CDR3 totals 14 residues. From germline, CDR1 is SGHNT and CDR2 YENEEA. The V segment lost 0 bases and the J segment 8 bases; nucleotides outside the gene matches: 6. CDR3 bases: TGTGCCAGCAGCTTAGATACAGGGGGGCGTAAGCAGTACTTC. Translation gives CASSLDTGGRKQYF.

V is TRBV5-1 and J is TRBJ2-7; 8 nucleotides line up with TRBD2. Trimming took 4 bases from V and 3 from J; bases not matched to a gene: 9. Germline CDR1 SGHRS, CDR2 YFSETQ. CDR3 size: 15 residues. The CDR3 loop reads CASSRGGQRVYEQYF. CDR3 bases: TGCGCCAGCAGCCGGGGGGGCCAGCGGGTCTACGAGCAGTACTTC.

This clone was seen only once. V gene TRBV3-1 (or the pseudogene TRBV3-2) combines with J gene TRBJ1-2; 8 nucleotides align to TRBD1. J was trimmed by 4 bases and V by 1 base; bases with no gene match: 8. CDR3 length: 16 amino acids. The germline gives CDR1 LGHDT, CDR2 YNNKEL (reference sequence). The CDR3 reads CASSQVRTGTGYGYTF. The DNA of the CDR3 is TGTGCCAGCAGCCAAGTTAGGACAGGGACCGGCTATGGCTACACCTTC.

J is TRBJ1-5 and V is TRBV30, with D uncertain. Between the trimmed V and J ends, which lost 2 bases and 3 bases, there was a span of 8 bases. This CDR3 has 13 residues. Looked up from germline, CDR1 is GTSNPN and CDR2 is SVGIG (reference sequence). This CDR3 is CAWSLGDNQPQHF. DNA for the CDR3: TGTGCCTGGAGTTTGGGCGACAATCAGCCCCAGCATTTT. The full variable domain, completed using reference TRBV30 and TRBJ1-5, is SQTIHQWPATLVQPVGSPLSLECTVEGTSNPNLYWYRQAAGRGLQLLFYSVGIGQISSEVPQNLSASRPQDRQFILSSKKLLLSDSGFYLCAWSLGDNQPQHFGDGTRLSIL.

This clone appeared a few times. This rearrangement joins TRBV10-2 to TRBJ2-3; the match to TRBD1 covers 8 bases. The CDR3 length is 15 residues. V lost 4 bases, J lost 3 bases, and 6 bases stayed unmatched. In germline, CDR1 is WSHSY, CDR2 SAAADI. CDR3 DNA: TGCGCCAGCAGTGGGGGTTACAGGGGGACAGATACGCAGTATTTT. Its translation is CASSGGYRGTDTQYF.

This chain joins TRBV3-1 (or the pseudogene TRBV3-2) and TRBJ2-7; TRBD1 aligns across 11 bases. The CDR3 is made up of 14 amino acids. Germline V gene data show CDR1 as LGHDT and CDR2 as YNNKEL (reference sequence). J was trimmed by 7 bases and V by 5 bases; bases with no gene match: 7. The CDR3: CASSIGQGAFEQYF. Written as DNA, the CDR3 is TGTGCCAGCAGCATCGGACAGGGGGCTTTTGAGCAGTACTTC.

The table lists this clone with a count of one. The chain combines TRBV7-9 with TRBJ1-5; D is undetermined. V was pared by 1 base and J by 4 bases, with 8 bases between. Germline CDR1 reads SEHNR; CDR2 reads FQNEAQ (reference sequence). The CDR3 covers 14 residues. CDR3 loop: CASSLGKENQPQHF. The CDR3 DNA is TGTGCCAGCAGCTTAGGGAAGGAGAATCAGCCCCAGCATTTT.

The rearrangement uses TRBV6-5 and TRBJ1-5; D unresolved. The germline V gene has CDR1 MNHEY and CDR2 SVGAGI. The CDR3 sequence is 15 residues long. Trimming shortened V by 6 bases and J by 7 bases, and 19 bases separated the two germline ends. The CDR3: CASRAEGGNWQPQHF. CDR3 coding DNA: TGTGCCAGCAGGGCGGAGGGAGGGAATTGGCAGCCCCAGCATTTT.

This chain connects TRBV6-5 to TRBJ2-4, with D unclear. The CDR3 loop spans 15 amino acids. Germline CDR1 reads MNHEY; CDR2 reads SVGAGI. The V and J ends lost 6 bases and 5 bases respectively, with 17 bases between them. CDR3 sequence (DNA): TGTGCCAGCAGCCCACCCCCTCCAGAAGAAAACATTCAGTACTTC. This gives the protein CASSPPPPEENIQYF.

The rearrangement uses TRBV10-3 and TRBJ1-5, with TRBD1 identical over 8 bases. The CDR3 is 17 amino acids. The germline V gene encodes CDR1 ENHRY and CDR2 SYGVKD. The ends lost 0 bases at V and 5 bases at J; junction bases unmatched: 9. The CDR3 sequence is CAISESTIPQGDQPQHF. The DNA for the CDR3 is TGTGCCATCAGTGAGTCCACCATCCCACAGGGGGATCAGCCCCAGCATTTT.

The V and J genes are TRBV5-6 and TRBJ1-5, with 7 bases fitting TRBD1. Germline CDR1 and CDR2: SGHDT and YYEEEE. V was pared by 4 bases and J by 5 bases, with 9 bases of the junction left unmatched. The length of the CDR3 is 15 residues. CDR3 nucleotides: TGTGCCAGCAGCATTACAGGGGACGGGGATCAGCCCCAGCATTTT. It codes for CASSITGDGDQPQHF.

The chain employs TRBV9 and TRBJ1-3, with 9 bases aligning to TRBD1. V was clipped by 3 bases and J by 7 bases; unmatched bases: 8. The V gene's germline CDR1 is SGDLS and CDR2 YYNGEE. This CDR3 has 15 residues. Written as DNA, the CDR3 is TGTGCCAGCAGCGCCCGGGGACAGGGTTGGAACACCATATATTTT. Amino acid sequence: CASSARGQGWNTIYF.

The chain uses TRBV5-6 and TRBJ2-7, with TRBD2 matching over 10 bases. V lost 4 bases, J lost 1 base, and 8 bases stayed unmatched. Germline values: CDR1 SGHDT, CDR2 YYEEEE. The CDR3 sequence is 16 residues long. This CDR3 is CASSKPGLATSYEQYF. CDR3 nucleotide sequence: TGTGCCAGCAGCAAACCGGGACTAGCGACTTCCTACGAGCAGTACTTC.

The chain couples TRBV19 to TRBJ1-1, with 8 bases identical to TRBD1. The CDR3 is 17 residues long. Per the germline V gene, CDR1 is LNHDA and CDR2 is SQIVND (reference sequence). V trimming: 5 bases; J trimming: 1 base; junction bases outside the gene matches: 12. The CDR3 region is CASSPMGRGRGNTEAFF. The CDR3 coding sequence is TGTGCCAGTAGTCCGATGGGCAGGGGGCGCGGGAACACTGAAGCTTTCTTT.

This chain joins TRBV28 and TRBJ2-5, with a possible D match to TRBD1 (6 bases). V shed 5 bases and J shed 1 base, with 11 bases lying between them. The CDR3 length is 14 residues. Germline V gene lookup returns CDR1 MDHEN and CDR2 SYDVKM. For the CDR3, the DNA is TGTGCCAGCAGTCCCGGACAGCTCCAAGAGACCCAGTACTTC. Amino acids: CASSPGQLQETQYF.

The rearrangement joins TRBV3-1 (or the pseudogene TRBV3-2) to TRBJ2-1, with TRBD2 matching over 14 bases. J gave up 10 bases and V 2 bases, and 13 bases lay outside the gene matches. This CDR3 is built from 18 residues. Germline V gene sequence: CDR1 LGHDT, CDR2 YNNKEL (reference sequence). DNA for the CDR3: TGTGCCAGCAGCCAAAATCGATGGACTAGCGGGGGGCCGGGGGAGCAGTTCTTC. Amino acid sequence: CASSQNRWTSGGPGEQFF.

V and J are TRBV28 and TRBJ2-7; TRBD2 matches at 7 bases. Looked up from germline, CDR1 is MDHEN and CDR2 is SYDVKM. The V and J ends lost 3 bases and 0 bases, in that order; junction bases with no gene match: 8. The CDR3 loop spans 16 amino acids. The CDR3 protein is CASSFGVAGSSYEQYF. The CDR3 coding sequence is TGTGCCAGCAGTTTTGGAGTAGCGGGTAGCTCCTACGAGCAGTACTTC.

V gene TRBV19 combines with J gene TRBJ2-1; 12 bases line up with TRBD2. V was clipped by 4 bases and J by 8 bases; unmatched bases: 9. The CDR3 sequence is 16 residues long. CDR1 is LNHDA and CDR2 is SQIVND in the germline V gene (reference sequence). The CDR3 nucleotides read TGTGCCAGTAGTAGCCTAGCGGGAGGGAAAGGCTATGAGCAGTTCTTC. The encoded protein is CASSSLAGGKGYEQFF.

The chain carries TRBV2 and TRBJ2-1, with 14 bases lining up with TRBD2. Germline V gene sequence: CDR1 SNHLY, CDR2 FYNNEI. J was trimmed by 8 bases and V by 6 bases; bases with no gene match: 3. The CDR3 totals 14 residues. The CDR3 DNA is TGTGCCAGCAGGGGGACTAGCGGGAGCGATGAGCAGTTCTTC. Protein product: CASRGTSGSDEQFF.

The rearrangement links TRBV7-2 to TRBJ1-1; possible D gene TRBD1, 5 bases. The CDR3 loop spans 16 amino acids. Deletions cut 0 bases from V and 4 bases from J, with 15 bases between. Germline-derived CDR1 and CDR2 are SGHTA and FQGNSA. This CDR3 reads CASSLAGGAGRTEAFF. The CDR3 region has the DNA TGTGCCAGCAGCTTAGCAGGAGGGGCAGGGCGCACTGAAGCTTTCTTT. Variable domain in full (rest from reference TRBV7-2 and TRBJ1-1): GAGVSQSPSNKVTEKGKDVELRCDPISGHTALYWYRQSLGQGLEFLIYFQGNSAPDKSGLPSDRFSAERTGGSVSTLTIQRTQQEDSAVYLCASSLAGGAGRTEAFFGQGTRLTVV.

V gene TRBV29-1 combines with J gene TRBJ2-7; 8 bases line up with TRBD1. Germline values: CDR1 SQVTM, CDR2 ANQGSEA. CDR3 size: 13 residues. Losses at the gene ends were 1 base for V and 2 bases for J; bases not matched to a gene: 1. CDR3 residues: CSVEGTGTYEQYF. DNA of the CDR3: TGCAGCGTTGAAGGGACAGGGACCTACGAGCAGTACTTC.

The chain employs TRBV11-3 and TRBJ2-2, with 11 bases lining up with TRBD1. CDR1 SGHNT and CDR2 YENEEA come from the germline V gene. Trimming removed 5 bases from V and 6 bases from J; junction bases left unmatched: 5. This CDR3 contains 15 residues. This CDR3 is CASSLGQGGPGELFF. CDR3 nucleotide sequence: TGTGCCAGCAGCCTGGGACAGGGGGGTCCCGGGGAGCTGTTTTTT.

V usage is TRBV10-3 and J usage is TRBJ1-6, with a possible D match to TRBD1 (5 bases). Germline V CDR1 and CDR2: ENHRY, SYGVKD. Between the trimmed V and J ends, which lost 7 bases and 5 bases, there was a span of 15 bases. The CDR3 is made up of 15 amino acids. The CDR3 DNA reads TGTGCCATCACGGATGGGGCACCGAATAATTCACCCCTCCACTTT. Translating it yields CAITDGAPNNSPLHF.

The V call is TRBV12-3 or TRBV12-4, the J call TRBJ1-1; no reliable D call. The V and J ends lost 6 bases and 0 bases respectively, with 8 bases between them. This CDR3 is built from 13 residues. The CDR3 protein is CASRTALNTEAFF. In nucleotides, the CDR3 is TGTGCCAGCAGGACTGCATTGAACACTGAAGCTTTCTTT.

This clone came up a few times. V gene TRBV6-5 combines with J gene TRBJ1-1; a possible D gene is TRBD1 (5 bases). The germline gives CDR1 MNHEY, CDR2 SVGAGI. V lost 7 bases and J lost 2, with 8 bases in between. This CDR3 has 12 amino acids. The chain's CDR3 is CASKGLNTEAFF. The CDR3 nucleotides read TGTGCCAGCAAGGGACTTAACACTGAAGCTTTCTTT.

This CDR3 reads CASSQAFQGYEQYF. As DNA, the CDR3 is TGTGCCAGCAGCCAGGCCTTTCAGGGCTACGAGCAGTACTTC. The rearrangement joins TRBV3-1 (or the pseudogene TRBV3-2) to TRBJ2-7, with a possible D match to TRBD1 (5 bases). Germline V gives CDR1 LGHDT, CDR2 YNNKEL (reference sequence). The CDR3 has 14 residues. V was trimmed by 3 bases and J by 3 bases, leaving 12 bases between them.

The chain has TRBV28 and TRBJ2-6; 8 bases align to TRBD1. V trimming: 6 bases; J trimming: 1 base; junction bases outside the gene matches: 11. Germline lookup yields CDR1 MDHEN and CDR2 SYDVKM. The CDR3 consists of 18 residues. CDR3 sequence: CASRPRTGTLSGANVLTF. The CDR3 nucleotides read TGTGCCAGCAGACCCCGGACAGGGACCCTTTCTGGGGCCAACGTCCTGACTTTC.